These 26 T cell receptor beta chains share one sample of origin, sequenced in a study of CD8+CD57+ T cells in acquired aplastic anemia. According to the study, genomic DNA was the template for TCR beta VDJ and CDR3 profiling. TCRdb itself ran the reads through MiXCR, one entry per CDR3 protein. The sample contains about 190,000 distinct CDR3 sequences, around 50% of which appear only once. The source material was sorted CD4+, CD8+, or CD8+CD57+ T cells (not recorded which) from PBMCs. The receptors stem from a human donor in good health, serving as a control.

This chain connects TRBV15 to TRBJ2-1; 7 bases are a match to TRBD2. This CDR3 is 14 amino acids long. Trimming at V came to 4 bases and at J to 5 bases, leaving 5 bases not matched to a gene. The germline V gene has CDR1 LNHNV and CDR2 YYDKDF (reference sequence). CDR3 region: CATSIRLADNEQFF. In DNA, the CDR3 is TGTGCCACCAGCATCAGACTAGCCGACAATGAGCAGTTCTTC.

This clonotype was counted a few times. The chain carries TRBV30 and TRBJ2-1; maybe TRBD1 (6 bases). Trimming stripped 5 bases from V and 5 bases from J, with 16 bases between. The CDR3 covers 14 residues. CDR1 GTSNPN and CDR2 SVGIG come from the germline V gene (reference sequence). CDR3 nucleotide sequence: TGTGCCTGGGGGGGCCCCGCCGGTAACAATGAGCAGTTCTTC. Its protein product is CAWGGPAGNNEQFF. Supplemented by reference TRBV30 and TRBJ2-1, the full variable domain reads SQTIHQWPATLVQPVGSPLSLECTVEGTSNPNLYWYRQAAGRGLQLLFYSVGIGQISSEVPQNLSASRPQDRQFILSSKKLLLSDSGFYLCAWGGPAGNNEQFFGPGTRLTVL.

The rearrangement links TRBV7-2 to TRBJ2-3; 12 bases line up with TRBD2. Trimming cost V 1 base and J 4 bases; bases outside gene matches: 6. Germline CDR1 SGHTA, CDR2 FQGNSA. The CDR3 extends over 17 amino acids. Written as DNA, the CDR3 is TGTGCCAGCAGCTTAGGGCTAGCGGGGGGGCTGTCAGATACGCAGTATTTT. Residues: CASSLGLAGGLSDTQYF.

The chain carries TRBV28 and TRBJ1-2; D unclear. Germline assignment: CDR1 MDHEN and CDR2 SYDVKM. V was cut by 1 base and J by 4 bases, with 10 bases left in between. CDR3 length equals 14 residues. The CDR3 DNA reads TGTGCCAGCAGTTTATCGGTTACTATCTATGGCTACACCTTC. Amino acids: CASSLSVTIYGYTF.

This chain joins TRBV7-9 and TRBJ2-5; D is undetermined. The V end lost 8 bases, the J end lost 7 bases, and 2 bases lay between the germline ends. The CDR3 covers 8 residues. From germline, CDR1 is SEHNR and CDR2 FQNEAQ (reference sequence). In DNA, the CDR3 is TGTGCCAGCGGGACCCAGTACTTC. This translates into CASGTQYF.

This clonotype was picked up many times. The rearrangement links TRBV7-2 to TRBJ2-7; D gene unclear. This CDR3 spans 13 amino acids. V was trimmed by 5 bases and J by 1 base, leaving 9 bases between them. Germline V gene sequence: CDR1 SGHTA, CDR2 FQGNSA. The CDR3 region has the DNA TGTGCCAGCAGCCCCCAATCTTCCTACGAGCAGTACTTC. This encodes CASSPQSSYEQYF.

The chain combines TRBV5-1 with TRBJ2-6, with D perhaps TRBD1 (5 bases). V was shortened by 5 bases and J by 18 bases, with 12 bases between the two germline ends. Germline V gene sequence: CDR1 SGHRS, CDR2 YFSETQ. The CDR3 consists of 10 residues. Here the CDR3 DNA reads TGCGCCAGCAGTTATAACGACAGGACTTTC. This translates into CASSYNDRTF.

The chain joins TRBV7-2 to TRBJ2-7, with 11 bases matching TRBD2. The ends lost 7 bases at V and 6 bases at J; junction bases unmatched: 8. Germline V gene lookup returns CDR1 SGHTA and CDR2 FQGNSA. There are 14 residues in the CDR3. The CDR3 nucleotides read TGTGCCAGCAACAAAAGACTAGCGGGGAGCGAGCAGTACTTC. Translated, it gives CASNKRLAGSEQYF. Drawing the rest from reference TRBV7-2 and TRBJ2-7, the complete variable domain is GAGVSQSPSNKVTEKGKDVELRCDPISGHTALYWYRQSLGQGLEFLIYFQGNSAPDKSGLPSDRFSAERTGGSVSTLTIQRTQQEDSAVYLCASNKRLAGSEQYFGPGTRLTVT.

This chain joins TRBV10-3 and TRBJ1-6; unclear D gene. The germline V gene has CDR1 ENHRY and CDR2 SYGVKD. The ends were cut back, 10 bases at V and 0 bases at J, with 7 bases in the middle. CDR3 length: 13 amino acids. In DNA form, the CDR3 reads TGTGCCAGCACGGTCTCCTATAATTCACCCCTCCACTTT. Amino acids: CASTVSYNSPLHF.

The chain combines TRBV28 with TRBJ2-6; possible D gene TRBD1, 6 bases. Germline CDR1 and CDR2: MDHEN and SYDVKM. V lost 8 bases and J 1 base, leaving 9 bases between the germline ends. CDR3 length: 14 amino acids. CDR3 sequence reads: CASLQGSGANVLTF. In nucleotides, the CDR3 is TGTGCCAGCTTACAGGGTTCTGGGGCCAACGTCCTGACTTTC.

The rearrangement uses TRBV15 and TRBJ1-2, with 9 positions matching TRBD1. J lost 4 bases, V lost 2 bases, and 5 bases had no gene match. CDR1 and CDR2 (germline): LNHNV, YYDKDF (reference sequence). The CDR3 spans 15 residues. Here the CDR3 DNA reads TGTGCCACCAGCAGACTAGGACAGGGGACCTATGGCTACACCTTC. Its translation is CATSRLGQGTYGYTF.

This clonotype was seen at least ten times. V and J are TRBV6-5 and TRBJ2-3; the match to TRBD2 covers 8 bases. V gave up 3 bases and J gave up 1 base; unmatched junction bases: 6. Germline V CDR1 and CDR2: MNHEY, SVGAGI. The CDR3 has 16 amino acids. CDR3 in DNA: TGTGCCAGCAGTTATGCGGGAGGCCAGGGCACAGATACGCAGTATTTT. Amino acids: CASSYAGGQGTDTQYF.

Points on this clonotype: The CDR3 end shows no conserved phenylalanine or tryptophan, and so a read error is likely. V gene TRBV18 combines with J gene TRBJ1-1; D unclear. This CDR3 region has 12 residues. Trimming removed 3 bases from V and 1 base from J, with 3 bases in between. Germline CDR1 is KGHSH and CDR2 is LQKENI. The CDR3 bases are TGTGCCAGCTCACCGGAGAACACTGAAGCTTTCATT. This gives the protein CASSPENTEAFI.

Concerning this clonotype itself: The junction does not match germline at one end; this may be a read error. The V gene is TRBV9, the J gene TRBJ2-1; 8 bases agree with TRBD1. This CDR3 region has 16 residues. Germline V CDR1 and CDR2: SGDLS, YYNGEE. The CDR3: CASSGAGQGGIDEQLF. In DNA, the CDR3 is TGTGCCAGCAGCGGAGCAGGACAGGGTGGGATCGATGAGCAGCTCTTC.

This rearrangement joins TRBV3-1 to TRBJ1-1; D remains unclear. This CDR3 has 14 amino acids. Germline V gene lookup returns CDR1 LGHDT and CDR2 YNNKEL (reference sequence). V lost 3 bases and J 8 bases, leaving 16 bases between the germline ends. CDR3: CASSHTNNPGEAFF. In DNA form, the CDR3 reads TGTGCCAGCAGCCACACAAACAACCCAGGAGAAGCTTTCTTT.

Notes on this clonotype: A much larger clonotype is one base distant, so this may be a read error. V is TRBV2 and J is TRBJ2-3; D is undetermined. With 6 bases removed from V and 5 bases from J, the gap between germline ends came to 12 bases. Germline values: CDR1 SNHLY, CDR2 FYNNEI. The CDR3 sequence is 13 residues long. The chain's CDR3 is CASSQEGRDTQYF. The CDR3 region has the DNA TGTGCCAGCAGCCAAGAAGGGCGAGATACGCAGTATTTT.

The chain has TRBV2 and TRBJ1-6; D perhaps matches TRBD1 (6 bases). The CDR3 totals 13 residues. Germline V CDR1 and CDR2: SNHLY, FYNNEI. Trimming pared 7 bases from V and 6 bases from J, leaving 10 bases between. The CDR3 loop reads CASTDRFNSPLHF. CDR3 sequence (DNA): TGTGCCAGCACCGACAGGTTTAATTCACCCCTCCACTTT. Looking up the rest from reference TRBV2 and TRBJ1-6 gives the full variable domain: EPEVTQTPSHQVTQMGQEVILRCVPISNHLYFYWYRQILGQKVEFLVSFYNNEISEKSEIFDDQFSVERPDGSNFTLKIRSTKLEDSAMYFCASTDRFNSPLHFGNGTRLTVT.

This clonotype was seen many times. The chain carries TRBV2 and TRBJ2-1; the D call may be TRBD1 or TRBD2 (5 bases each). Germline V gives CDR1 SNHLY, CDR2 FYNNEI. Deletions cut 7 bases from V and 1 base from J, with 11 bases between. The CDR3 is 14 amino acids. The CDR3 loop is CASIGAGSYNEQFF. DNA for the CDR3: TGTGCCAGCATCGGGGCAGGATCCTACAATGAGCAGTTCTTC.

Comment on this clonotype: An end of the junction differs from the germline gene, which may be a read error. The chain carries TRBV10-3 and TRBJ2-1, with 7 nucleotides matching TRBD1. The CDR3 runs to 18 residues. Germline CDR1 reads ENHRY; CDR2 reads SYGVKD. CDR3 protein: CASSYPPLDRTSYNEQFF. The CDR3 region has the DNA TGTGCCAGCAGTTACCCCCCCCTGGACAGGACATCCTACAATGAGCAGTTCTTC.

This clonotype was picked up many times. The genes are TRBV5-8 and TRBJ2-1; TRBD2 is a possible D gene (5 bases). Deletions cut 2 bases from V and 14 bases from J, with 11 bases between. Germline CDR1 SGHTS, CDR2 YDEGEE. CDR3 length: 11 amino acids. CDR3 residues: CASSFSEEEFF. The CDR3, as DNA: TGTGCCAGCAGCTTTTCTGAGGAGGAGTTCTTC.

A note on this clonotype: Being one base from a much bigger clone, this may be a read error. The gene calls are TRBV6-1 and TRBJ2-7; TRBD2 might be the D (6 bases). Trimming stripped 6 bases from V and 3 bases from J, with 24 bases between. CDR1 MNHNS and CDR2 SASEGT come from the germline V gene. The CDR3 consists of 17 residues. The CDR3 region is CASSDPMGGRNFYEQYF. The CDR3 region has the DNA TGTGCCAGCAGCGACCCGATGGGGGGTCGGAACTTCTACGAGCAGTACTTC.

This chain joins TRBV7-2 and TRBJ2-7, with 10 bases that match TRBD1. The CDR3 runs to 16 residues. Losses at the gene ends were 5 bases for V and 3 bases for J; bases not matched to a gene: 10. In germline, CDR1 is SGHTA, CDR2 FQGNSA. In nucleotides, the CDR3 is TGTGCCAGCAGCCCAATTTCCGGGACAGGGGTCTACGAGCAGTACTTC. Its protein is CASSPISGTGVYEQYF. The full variable domain, rest sourced from reference TRBV7-2 and TRBJ2-7, is GAGVSQSPSNKVTEKGKDVELRCDPISGHTALYWYRQSLGQGLEFLIYFQGNSAPDKSGLPSDRFSAERTGGSVSTLTIQRTQQEDSAVYLCASSPISGTGVYEQYFGPGTRLTVT.

The chain joins TRBV25-1 to TRBJ2-1, with 8 bases that match TRBD2. The trim removed 0 bases at V and 3 bases at J, leaving 4 bases unmatched. The CDR3 has 16 amino acids. Germline CDR1 and CDR2: MGHDK and SYGVNS. CDR3 sequence (DNA): TGTGCCAGCAGTGAATATAGTAGCGGGGACTACAATGAGCAGTTCTTC. It translates to CASSEYSSGDYNEQFF.

In its sample, this clonotype was seen once. V gene TRBV15 combines with J gene TRBJ2-3; 9 nucleotides align to TRBD2. Germline CDR1 reads LNHNV; CDR2 reads YYDKDF (reference sequence). The CDR3 extends over 18 amino acids. With 0 bases clipped from V and 0 bases from J, the junction kept 7 bases outside the gene matches. This CDR3 is CATSRDLAGGHSTDTQYF. The CDR3 nucleotides are TGTGCCACCAGCAGAGACTTGGCGGGAGGGCATAGCACAGATACGCAGTATTTT.

This clonotype came up many times. The chain couples TRBV6-1 to TRBJ1-1; D is unresolved. The CDR3 consists of 13 residues. Trimming took off 1 base at V and 1 base at J, with 4 bases between the two ends. The germline gives CDR1 MNHNS, CDR2 SASEGT. CDR3 sequence reads: CASSEVGNTEAFF. In DNA, the CDR3 is TGTGCCAGCAGTGAAGTTGGGAACACTGAAGCTTTCTTT.

Many counts were recorded for this clonotype. The rearrangement joins TRBV5-6 to TRBJ2-7; perhaps TRBD1 as D (6 bases). Germline V lookup: CDR1 SGHDT, CDR2 YYEEEE. Trimming removed 0 bases from V and 4 bases from J, with 11 bases in between. The CDR3 extends over 14 amino acids. Written as DNA, the CDR3 is TGTGCCAGCAGCTTGGCCGACAGGCCATACGAGCAGTACTTC. Amino acids: CASSLADRPYEQYF.